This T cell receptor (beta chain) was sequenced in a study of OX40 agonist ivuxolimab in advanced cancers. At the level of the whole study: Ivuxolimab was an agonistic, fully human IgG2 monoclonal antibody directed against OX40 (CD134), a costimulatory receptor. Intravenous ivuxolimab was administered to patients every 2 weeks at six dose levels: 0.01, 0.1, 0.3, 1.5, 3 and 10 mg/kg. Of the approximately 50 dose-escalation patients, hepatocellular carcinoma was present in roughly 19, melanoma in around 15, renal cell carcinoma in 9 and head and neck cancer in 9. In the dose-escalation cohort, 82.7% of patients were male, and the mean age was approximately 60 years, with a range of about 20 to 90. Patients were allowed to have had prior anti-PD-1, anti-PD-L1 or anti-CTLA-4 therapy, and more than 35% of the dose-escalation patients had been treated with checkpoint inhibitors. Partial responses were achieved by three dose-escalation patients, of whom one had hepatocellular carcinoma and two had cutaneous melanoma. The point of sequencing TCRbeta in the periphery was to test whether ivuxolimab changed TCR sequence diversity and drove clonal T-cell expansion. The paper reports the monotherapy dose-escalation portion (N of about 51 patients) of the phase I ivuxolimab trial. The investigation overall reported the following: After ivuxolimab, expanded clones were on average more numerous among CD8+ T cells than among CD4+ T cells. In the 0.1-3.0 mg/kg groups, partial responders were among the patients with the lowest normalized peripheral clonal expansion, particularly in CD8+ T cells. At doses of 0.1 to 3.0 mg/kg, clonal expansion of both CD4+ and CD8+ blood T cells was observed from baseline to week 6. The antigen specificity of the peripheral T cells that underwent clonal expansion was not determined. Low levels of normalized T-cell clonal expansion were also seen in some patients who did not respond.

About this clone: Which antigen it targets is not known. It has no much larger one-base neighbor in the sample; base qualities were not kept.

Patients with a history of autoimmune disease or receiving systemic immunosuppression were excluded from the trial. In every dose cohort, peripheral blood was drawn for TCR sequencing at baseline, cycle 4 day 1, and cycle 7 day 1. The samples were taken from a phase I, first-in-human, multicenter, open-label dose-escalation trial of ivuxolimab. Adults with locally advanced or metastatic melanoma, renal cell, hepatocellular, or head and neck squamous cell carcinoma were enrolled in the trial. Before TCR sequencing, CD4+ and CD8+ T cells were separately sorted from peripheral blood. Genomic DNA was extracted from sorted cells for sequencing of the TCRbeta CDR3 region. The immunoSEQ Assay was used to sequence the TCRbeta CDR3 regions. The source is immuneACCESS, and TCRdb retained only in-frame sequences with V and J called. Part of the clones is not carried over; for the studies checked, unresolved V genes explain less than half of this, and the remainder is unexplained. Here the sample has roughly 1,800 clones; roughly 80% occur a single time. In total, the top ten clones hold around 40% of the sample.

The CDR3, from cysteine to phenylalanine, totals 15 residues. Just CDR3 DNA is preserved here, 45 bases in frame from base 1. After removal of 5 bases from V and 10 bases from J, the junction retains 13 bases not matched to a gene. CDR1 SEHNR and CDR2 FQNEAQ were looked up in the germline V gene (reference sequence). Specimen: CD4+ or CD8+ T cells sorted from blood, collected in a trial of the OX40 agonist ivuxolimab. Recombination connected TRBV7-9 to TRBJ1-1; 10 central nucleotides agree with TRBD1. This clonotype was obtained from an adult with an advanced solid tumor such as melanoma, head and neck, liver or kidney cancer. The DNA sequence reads TGTGCCAGCAGCCCCTCGACAGGGGGCTTTCGCCGAGCTTTCTTT. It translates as CASSPSTGGFRRAFF.